There are a few counts of the clone carrying this T cell receptor beta chain. Antigen unknown. TCRdb re-analysed the RT-PCR reads in MiXCR, keeping a single row per CDR3 protein. Altogether 550,000 to 800,000 distinct CDR3 sequences are present, around 14% being singletons, with the ten largest covering roughly 10%. This specimen belongs to a study of response to subunit inactivated influenza vaccine. The CDR3 consists of 14 residues. Deletions cut 6 bases from V and 2 bases from J, with 13 bases between. Germline CDR1 and CDR2: SEHNR and FQNEAQ (reference sequence). Study-wide points: The study's authors posited that every seasonal influenza vaccination enlists few new T cells.

This TCR derives from a man aged 50-60 years who received an inactivated influenza vaccine. This chain links TRBV7-9 with TRBJ1-1; D perhaps matches TRBD1 (6 bases). Sample: PBMCs from blood, taken roughly 13 days after vaccination. The CDR3: CASRPRGGNTEAFF. DNA for the CDR3: TGTGCCAGCAGACCCAGGGGAGGTAACACTGAAGCTTTCTTT.